This TCR beta chain was observed in a study of radiotherapy plus CTLA-4 blockade in lung cancer. Study at large: Of all patients, approximately 20% responded objectively and approximately 31% showed disease control.

Germline V gene sequence: CDR1 MNHNS, CDR2 SASEGT. The V end lost 4 bases, the J end lost 10 bases, and 14 bases lay between the germline ends. This CDR3 is 13 amino acids long. Profiling relied on immunoSEQ multiplex PCR, and the TCRdb table lists in-frame clones only, not all of them. The sample contains about 95,000 clones, under 90% of which appear only once. The sequences come from peripheral blood, collected from a patient treated with radiotherapy plus ipilimumab. The receptor comes from a human donor with non-small cell lung cancer who had stable disease on radiotherapy plus ipilimumab. The J gene is TRBJ2-1, the V gene TRBV6-1; no clear D. CDR3 in amino acids: CASSAIETGEQFF. CDR3 DNA: TGTGCCAGCAGTGCGATAGAGACCGGGGAGCAGTTCTTC.